The entry below gives a single T cell receptor beta chain sequence along with its context. Its target is not known. Amplified TCR beta CDR3 regions came from RNA transcripts. First-round RT-PCR of the TCR CDR3 relied on the HTBI primer set. Each CDR3 protein is one row after TCRdb ran MiXCR on the multiplex PCR reads. The repertoire has 700,000 to 850,000 distinct CDR3 sequences, roughly a third of them found once; the top ten carry less than 35%. This entry comes from a study of T cells in Graves' hyperthyroidism and ophthalmopathy. CDR3 size: 14 residues. Unmatched junction bases numbered 4, after V lost 4 bases and J lost 5 bases. Germline V gene lookup returns CDR1 SGHAT and CDR2 FQNNGV. Patients showing uncontrolled infection, other autoimmune disease, pregnancy or lactation were ineligible. Clinicians diagnosed patients from clinical symptoms, serum thyroxine and TRAb, thyroid ultrasound and orbital computed tomography. Each 10 ml fresh peripheral blood draw supplied the PBMCs.

Findings and caveats of the study: Peripheral blood also featured most of the thyroid clonotypes expanded above 0.001.

The chain is built from TRBV11-2 and TRBJ2-2; TRBD1 matches at 7 bases. This clonotype originated in a woman aged 40 to 50 with Graves' hyperthyroidism. The sequencing input was blood. In nucleotides, the CDR3 is TGTGCCAGCAGCTCTTCACAGGGGACCGGGGAGCTGTTTTTT. This sequence encodes CASSSSQGTGELFF.